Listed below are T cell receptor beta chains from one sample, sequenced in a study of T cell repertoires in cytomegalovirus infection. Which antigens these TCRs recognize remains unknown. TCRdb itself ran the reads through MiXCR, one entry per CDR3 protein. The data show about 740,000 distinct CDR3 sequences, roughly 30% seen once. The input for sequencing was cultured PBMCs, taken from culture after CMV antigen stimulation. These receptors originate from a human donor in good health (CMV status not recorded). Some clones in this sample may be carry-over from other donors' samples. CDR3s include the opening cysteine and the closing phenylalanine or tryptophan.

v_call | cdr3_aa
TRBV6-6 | CASSPPGLAGGGEQFF
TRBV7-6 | CASSFPGGETQYF
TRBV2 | CASRENGNQPQHF
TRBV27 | CASSFASGGDTQYF
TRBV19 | CATRVATGWKERFMNTEAFF
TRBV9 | CASSEGDYTYEQYF
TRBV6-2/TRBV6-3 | CASGRADTQYF
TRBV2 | CASTSRTGEPSPLHF
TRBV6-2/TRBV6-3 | CASSSRVPGYTF
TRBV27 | CASSRIDRGRPNYGYTF
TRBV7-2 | CASSSWTSGGAIVYNEQFF
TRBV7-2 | CASSLASGGADEQFF
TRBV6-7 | CASSQREWRFF
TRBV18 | CASSPKQGEGNQPQHF
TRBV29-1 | CSVPLAGENTQYF
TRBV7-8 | CASSAYQGTGVSQYF
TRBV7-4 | CASRPEGAGANVLTF
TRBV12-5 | CASGVGGTDTQYF
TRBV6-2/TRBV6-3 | CAHYGGSGGELFF
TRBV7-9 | CASSLGSEGTDTQYF
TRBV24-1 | CATSDSWGHNEQFF
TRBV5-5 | CASSATPNTEAFF